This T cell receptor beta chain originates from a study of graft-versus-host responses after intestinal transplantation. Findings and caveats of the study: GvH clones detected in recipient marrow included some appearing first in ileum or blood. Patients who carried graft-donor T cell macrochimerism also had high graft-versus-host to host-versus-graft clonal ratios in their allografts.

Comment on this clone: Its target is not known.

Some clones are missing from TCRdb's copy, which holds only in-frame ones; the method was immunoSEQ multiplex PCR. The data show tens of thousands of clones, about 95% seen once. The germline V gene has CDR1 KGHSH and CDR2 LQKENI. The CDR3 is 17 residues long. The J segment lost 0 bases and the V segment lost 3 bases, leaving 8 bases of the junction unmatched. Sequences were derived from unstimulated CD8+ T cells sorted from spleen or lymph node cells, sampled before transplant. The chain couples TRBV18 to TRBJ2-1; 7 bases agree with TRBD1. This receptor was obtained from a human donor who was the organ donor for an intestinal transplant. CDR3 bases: TGTGCCAGCTCACCCGGCCAGGGGGTGGGCTCCTACAATGAGCAGTTCTTC. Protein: CASSPGQGVGSYNEQFF.